This T cell receptor (beta chain) came from a study of T cell responses to AZD1222 COVID-19 vaccine. Study-level results: Among the donors, most were white British and more were female, and clonal diversity was possibly underestimated. Spike-specific TCR depth and breadth grew after two AZD1222 doses. Researchers took repertoire samples only after the peak T cell response had come.

Sequencing was performed with immunoSEQ multiplex PCR; in TCRdb, only in-frame clones are kept and a portion is missing. The profile shows 90,000 to 120,000 clones, approximately 90% of them singletons. Of note for this clone: Its matching antigen is unknown.

The receptor was isolated from an adult who received the AZD1222 COVID-19 vaccine. Sequencing was performed on peripheral blood, taken 28 days after the second AZD1222 dose.

As DNA, the CDR3 is TGTGCCACCAGCAGAGTCTGGCTCGGCGGGAGCTCCTACAATGAGCAGTTCTTC. Translating gives CATSRVWLGGSSYNEQFF. The rearrangement links TRBV15 to TRBJ2-1; the match to TRBD2 covers 7 bases. Germline V CDR1 and CDR2: LNHNV, YYDKDF (reference sequence). The CDR3 is 18 amino acids. After removal of 1 base from V and 0 bases from J, the junction contained 9 bases not matched to a gene.